Following are 8 T cell receptor beta chains from one sample sequenced in a study of blood T cells in healthy people across ages. The use of a sample-barcoded 5' primer and a J-beta primer mix characterized a second PCR of roughly 7 to 12 cycles. TCRdb reprocessed the 5' RACE reads via MiXCR and lists one record per CDR3 protein. Of roughly 800,000 distinct CDR3 sequences detected, roughly 50% appear once; the ten largest clones hold roughly 22%. The sequenced sample was blood. These receptors originate from a man aged 25 to 40 in good health.

Only a few counts were recorded for this clonotype. V and J are TRBV4-1 and TRBJ2-3; a possible D gene is TRBD1 (5 bases). Looked up from germline, CDR1 is MGHRA and CDR2 is YSYEKL. The CDR3 is 16 amino acids. V lost 0 bases to trimming and J lost 2 bases, with 12 bases between them. The CDR3 DNA sequence: TGCGCCAGCAGCCAAGATGAATGGGGCCACACAGATACGCAGTATTTT. The encoded protein is CASSQDEWGHTDTQYF.

The genes are TRBV20-1 and TRBJ2-1; TRBD2 matches 8 bases. The germline CDR1 and CDR2 sequences are DFQATT and SNEGSKA (reference sequence). The CDR3 runs 12 residues. V lost 2 bases and J lost 11; bases outside the gene matches: 5. Here the CDR3 reads CSARRSGSKQFF. The CDR3, as DNA: TGCAGTGCTAGAAGGAGCGGGAGTAAGCAGTTCTTC.

The chain employs TRBV24-1 and TRBJ2-1, with a tentative D call TRBD2 (5 bases). Germline CDR1 and CDR2: KGHDR and SFDVKD. This CDR3 is 14 amino acids long. With 4 bases removed from V and 4 bases from J, the gap between germline ends came to 10 bases. The CDR3 sequence: CATSDLGGYNEQFF. CDR3 bases: TGTGCCACCAGTGACCTCGGAGGATACAATGAGCAGTTCTTC.

The V and J genes are TRBV12-5 and TRBJ1-2; tentatively, D is TRBD1 (5 bases). V was trimmed by 9 bases and J by 8 bases, leaving 19 bases between them. The CDR3 loop spans 13 amino acids. In germline, CDR1 is LGHNT, CDR2 FRNRAP. The CDR3 loop is CASGLGTLGGYTF. In DNA, the CDR3 is TGTGCTAGCGGACTTGGGACCCTGGGAGGCTACACCTTC.

The gene calls are TRBV28 and TRBJ2-5; 11 bases agree with TRBD2. Matching the DNA end better, TRBJ2-7 makes the J call doubtful. The CDR3 spans 13 residues. Germline CDR1 and CDR2: MDHEN and SYDVKM. The CDR3 sequence is CATRLAGLYEQYF. The CDR3 DNA reads TGTGCCACCCGACTAGCGGGACTGTACGAGCAGTACTTC.

This chain connects TRBV15 to TRBJ1-6; D might be TRBD1 (5 bases). Trimming pared 0 bases from V and 10 bases from J, leaving 19 bases between. The germline V gene encodes CDR1 LNHNV and CDR2 YYDKDF (reference sequence). The CDR3 is 17 residues long. For the CDR3, the DNA is TGTGCCACCAGCAGAGATGGTGTTGAAGGGGATGGCTCACCCCTCCACTTT. Protein: CATSRDGVEGDGSPLHF.

This clonotype has only a few counts. The rearrangement links TRBV10-2 to TRBJ2-5; 8 bases match TRBD2. The V gene's germline CDR1 is WSHSY and CDR2 SAAADI. This CDR3 has 14 amino acids. V lost 6 bases and J lost 2; bases outside the gene matches: 5. CDR3 residues: CASRRGGPQETQYF. The CDR3 DNA is TGCGCCAGCAGGCGCGGGGGGCCTCAAGAGACCCAGTACTTC.

The chain employs TRBV13 and TRBJ2-4, with D perhaps TRBD1 or TRBD2 (6 bases each). Germline V lookup: CDR1 PRHDT, CDR2 FYEKMQ (reference sequence). There are 13 residues in the CDR3. The V end lost 5 bases, the J end lost 13 bases, and 18 bases lay between the germline ends. CDR3 nucleotide sequence: TGTGCCAGCAGCCCGGTCGGCAGGGGAGGACAGTACTTC. This codes for CASSPVGRGGQYF.